This T cell receptor (beta chain) emerged from a study of blood T cell repertoires in COVID-19. The germline gives CDR1 LNHNV, CDR2 YYDKDF (reference sequence). The CDR3 totals 21 residues. The V segment lost 0 bases and the J segment 0 bases; nucleotides outside the gene matches: 18. Profiled with immunoSEQ multiplex PCR; TCRdb holds only in-frame clones, not every one. The sample lists roughly 53,000 clones; 86% were seen once. V usage is TRBV15 and J usage is TRBJ2-3; 7 bases align to TRBD1. Sequencing was carried out using peripheral blood. The receptor was derived from a man aged 35-49 years with active COVID-19. The CDR3: CATSRDLGDRAILTSTDTQYF. CDR3 bases: TGTGCCACCAGCAGAGATTTAGGAGACAGGGCCATTTTAACTAGCACAGATACGCAGTATTTT. The full variable domain, with the rest looked up from reference TRBV15 and TRBJ2-3, is DAMVIQNPRYQVTQFGKPVTLSCSQTLNHNVMYWYQQKSSQAPKLLFHYYDKDFNNEADTPDNFQSRRPNTSFCFLDIRSPGLGDTAMYLCATSRDLGDRAILTSTDTQYFGPGTRLTVL.